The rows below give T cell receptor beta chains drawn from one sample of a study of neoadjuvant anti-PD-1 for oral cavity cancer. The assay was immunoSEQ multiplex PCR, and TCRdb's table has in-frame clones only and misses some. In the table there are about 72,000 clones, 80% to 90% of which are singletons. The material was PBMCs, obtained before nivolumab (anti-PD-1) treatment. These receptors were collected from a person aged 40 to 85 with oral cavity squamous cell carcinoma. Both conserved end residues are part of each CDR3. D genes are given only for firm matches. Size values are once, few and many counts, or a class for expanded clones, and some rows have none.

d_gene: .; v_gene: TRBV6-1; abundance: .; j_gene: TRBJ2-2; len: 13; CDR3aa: CASSEEYTGELFF; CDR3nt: TGTGCCAGCAGTGAAGAATACACCGGGGAGCTGTTTTTT
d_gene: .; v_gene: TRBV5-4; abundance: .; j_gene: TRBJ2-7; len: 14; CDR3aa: CASSLEGGSYEQYF; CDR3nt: TGTGCCAGCAGCTTGGAGGGGGGCTCCTACGAGCAGTACTTC
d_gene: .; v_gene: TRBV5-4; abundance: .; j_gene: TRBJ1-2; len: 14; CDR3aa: CASSLGGRAYGYTF; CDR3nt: TGTGCCAGCAGCTTGGGTGGCAGGGCCTATGGCTACACCTTC
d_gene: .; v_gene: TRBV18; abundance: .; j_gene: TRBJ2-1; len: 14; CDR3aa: CASSPRLLYNEQFF; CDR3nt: TGTGCCAGCTCACCCAGGCTACTGTACAATGAGCAGTTCTTC
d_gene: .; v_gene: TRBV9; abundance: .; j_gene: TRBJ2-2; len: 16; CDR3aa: CASSVRGLAVGGELFF; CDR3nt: TGTGCCAGCAGCGTACGAGGGTTAGCGGTTGGCGGGGAGCTGTTTTTT
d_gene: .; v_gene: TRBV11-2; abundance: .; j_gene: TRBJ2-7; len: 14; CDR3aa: CASSAQILTYEQYF; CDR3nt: TGTGCCAGCAGCGCCCAGATCCTCACCTACGAGCAGTACTTC
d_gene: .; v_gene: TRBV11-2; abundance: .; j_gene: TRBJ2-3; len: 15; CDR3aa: CASSHRWGVAHTQYF; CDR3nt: TGTGCCAGCAGCCACAGGTGGGGAGTCGCCCATACGCAGTATTTT
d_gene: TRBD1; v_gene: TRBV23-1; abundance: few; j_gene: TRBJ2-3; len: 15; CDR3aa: CASRQTGELADTQYF; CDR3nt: TGCGCCAGCAGGCAAACAGGGGAGTTGGCAGATACGCAGTATTTT
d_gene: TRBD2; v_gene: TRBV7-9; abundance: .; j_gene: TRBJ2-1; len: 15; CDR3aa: CASSSSGRARNEQFF; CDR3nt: TGTGCCAGCAGTTCTAGCGGGAGGGCACGAAATGAGCAGTTCTTC
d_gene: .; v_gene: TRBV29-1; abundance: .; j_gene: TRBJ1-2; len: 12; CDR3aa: CSVGLPNYGYTF; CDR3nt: TGCAGCGTTGGACTGCCCAACTATGGCTACACCTTC
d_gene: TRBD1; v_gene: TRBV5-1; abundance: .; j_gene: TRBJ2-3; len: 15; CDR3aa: CASSLDRDLTDTQYF; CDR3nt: TGCGCCAGCAGCCTGGACAGGGACCTCACAGATACGCAGTATTTT
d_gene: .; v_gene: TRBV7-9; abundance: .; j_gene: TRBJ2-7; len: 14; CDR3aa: CASGTSGGSYEQYF; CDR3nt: TGTGCCAGCGGCACCAGCGGAGGCTCCTACGAGCAGTACTTC
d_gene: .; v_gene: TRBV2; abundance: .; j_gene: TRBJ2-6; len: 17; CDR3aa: CASSGTLKPPGANVLTF; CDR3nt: TGTGCCAGCAGCGGGACCTTAAAACCCCCCGGGGCCAACGTCCTGACTTTC
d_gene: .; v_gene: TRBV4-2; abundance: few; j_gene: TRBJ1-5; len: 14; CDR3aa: CASSQDVSNQPQHF; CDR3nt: TGTGCCAGCAGCCAAGATGTGAGCAATCAGCCCCAGCATTTT
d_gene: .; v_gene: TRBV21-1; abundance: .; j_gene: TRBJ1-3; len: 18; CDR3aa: CASSKGLGSTLSGNTIYF; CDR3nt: TGTGCCAGCAGCAAAGGACTGGGTAGCACCTTATCTGGAAACACCATATATTTT
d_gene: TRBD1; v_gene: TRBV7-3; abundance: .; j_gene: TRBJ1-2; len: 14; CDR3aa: CASSLDRDSSGYTF; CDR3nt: TGTGCCAGCAGCTTGGACAGGGACAGCTCCGGCTACACCTTC
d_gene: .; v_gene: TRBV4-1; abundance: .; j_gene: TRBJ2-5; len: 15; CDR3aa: CASSQLFPGPETQYF; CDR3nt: TGCGCCAGCAGCCAATTATTTCCGGGGCCGGAGACCCAGTACTTC
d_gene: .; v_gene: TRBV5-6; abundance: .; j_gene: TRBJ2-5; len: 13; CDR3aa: CASSLTLPETQYF; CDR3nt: TGTGCCAGCAGCTTGACCCTGCCCGAGACCCAGTACTTC
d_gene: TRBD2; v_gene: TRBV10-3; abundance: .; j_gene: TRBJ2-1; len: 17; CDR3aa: CAISDPQQAGGPYEQFF; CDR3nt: TGTGCCATCAGTGACCCCCAGCAAGCGGGGGGGCCCTATGAGCAGTTCTTC
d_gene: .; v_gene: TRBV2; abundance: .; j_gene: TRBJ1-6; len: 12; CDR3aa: CASSVSYSPLHF; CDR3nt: TGTGCCAGCAGTGTTTCTTATTCACCCCTCCACTTT
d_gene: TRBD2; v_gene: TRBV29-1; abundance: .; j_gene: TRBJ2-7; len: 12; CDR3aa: CSARTSGNEQYF; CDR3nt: TGCAGCGCCAGGACTAGCGGGAACGAGCAGTACTTC
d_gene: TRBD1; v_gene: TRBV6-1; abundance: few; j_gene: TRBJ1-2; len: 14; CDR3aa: CASSWDRGSEGYTF; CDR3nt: TGTGCCAGCTCTTGGGACAGGGGGAGTGAAGGCTACACCTTC
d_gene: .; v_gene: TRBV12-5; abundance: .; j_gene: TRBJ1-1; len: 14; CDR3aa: CASGLPIKGTEAFF; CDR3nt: TGTGCTAGTGGTTTGCCTATCAAGGGGACTGAAGCTTTCTTT
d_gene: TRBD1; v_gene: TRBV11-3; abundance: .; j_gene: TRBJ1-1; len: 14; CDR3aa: CASSRTGGYTEAFF; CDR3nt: TGTGCCAGCAGCAGGACAGGGGGGTACACTGAAGCTTTCTTT